This T cell receptor beta chain originates from a study of T cell responses to AZD1222 COVID-19 vaccine. Study-wide points: With two AZD1222 doses given, Spike-specific TCR breadth and depth both rose. Every sample of the repertoires postdated the peak T cell response. Close to half of spike-specific TCRs reportedly recognize unmutated variant regions. The span of vaccine-associated CD4 TCRs extended across spike, with dominance at 160-218 and 743-854.

Comments on this clone: No antigen is known for it.

The CDR3 sequence is 11 residues long. V lost 4 bases, J lost 11 bases, and 9 bases lay in between. Germline CDR1 and CDR2: MDHEN and SYDVKM. Sequencing was performed with immunoSEQ multiplex PCR; in TCRdb, only in-frame clones are kept and a portion is missing. The sample includes roughly 200,000 clones, 85% to 95% of them seen just once. The material was peripheral blood, obtained 28 days after the second dose of the MenACWY control vaccine. This TCR was recovered from an adult who received the MenACWY meningococcal vaccine as a control. The V and J genes are TRBV28 and TRBJ1-3; D is unresolved. CDR3 protein: CASSSGRAIYF. CDR3 coding DNA: TGTGCCAGCAGTTCGGGGAGGGCCATATATTTT.